One sample yielded the 5 T cell receptor beta chains listed below, sequenced in a study of CD8 T cells in ankylosing spondylitis. TCRdb re-called the 5' RACE reads with MiXCR, one entry per CDR3 protein. The sample has approximately 250,000 distinct CDR3 sequences, 8% to 10% seen once; the top ten hold around 4.8%. The specimen sequenced was blood, either unsorted or a sorted T cell fraction (not recorded which). These receptors all stem from a female donor with ankylosing spondylitis or in good health (not recorded which).

This clonotype was recorded at least ten times. V gene TRBV10-3 combines with J gene TRBJ2-5; no definite D call. The CDR3 runs to 15 residues. The ends were cut back, 0 bases at V and 1 base at J, with 9 bases in the middle. Germline V gives CDR1 ENHRY, CDR2 SYGVKD. CDR3 coding DNA: TGTGCCATCAGTGAGTCGAGGCAGCTCCAAGAGACCCAGTACTTC. Its translation: CAISESRQLQETQYF.

This clonotype was detected many times. The rearrangement joins TRBV20-1 to TRBJ2-1, with D possibly being TRBD1 (5 bases). The V gene's germline CDR1 is DFQATT and CDR2 SNEGSKA (reference sequence). The CDR3 is 14 residues long. Trimming shortened V by 6 bases and J by 0 bases, and 12 bases separated the two germline ends. The CDR3 reads CSAWGVSSYNEQFF. As DNA, the CDR3 is TGCAGTGCGTGGGGCGTGAGCTCCTACAATGAGCAGTTCTTC.

Concerning this clonotype: This may come from a read error, since a much larger clone is one base off. The chain has TRBV12-3 or TRBV12-4 and TRBJ1-2; TRBD1 is a possible D gene (5 bases). V was trimmed by 7 bases and J by 6 bases, leaving 12 bases between them. This CDR3 comprises 12 residues. CDR3 amino acids: CASNYGTDGYTF. The CDR3 DNA reads as TGTGCCAGCAACTACGGGACGGATGGCTACACCTTC.

This clonotype came up many times. The chain couples TRBV20-1 to TRBJ1-4, with no clear D. CDR3 length: 13 amino acids. CDR1 is DFQATT and CDR2 is SNEGSKA in the germline V gene (reference sequence). The V and J ends lost 6 bases and 8 bases respectively, with 16 bases between them. The CDR3 region is CSALDQWREKLFF. The DNA for the CDR3 is TGCAGTGCCCTGGACCAATGGAGGGAAAAACTGTTTTTT.

With respect to this clonotype: It may be a read error: a sequence one base away is much more abundant. The CDR3 region is CSSKEYVSSYNEQFF. In nucleotides, the CDR3 is TGTTCCAGCAAGGAATATGTCAGCTCCTACAATGAGCAGTTCTTC. V is TRBV2 and J is TRBJ2-1, with D hard to call. Germline V gene sequence: CDR1 SNHLY, CDR2 FYNNEI. The CDR3 totals 15 residues.